The 21 T cell receptor beta chains in this list originate from one sample, sequenced in a study of T cell changes during pregnancy in multiple sclerosis. Sequencing was performed with immunoSEQ multiplex PCR; in TCRdb, only in-frame clones are kept and a portion is missing. Seen here are under 85,000 clones, roughly 90% observed once, and the top ten hold around 9.5%. The sample consisted of peripheral blood, taken after pregnancy. These receptors were collected from a female donor in good health, enrolled as a control in a pregnancy study.

V usage is TRBV15 and J usage is TRBJ2-2, with 8 bases aligning to TRBD2. The junction had 6 bases not matched to a gene; V was cut back by 0 bases and J by 6 bases. This CDR3 region has 16 residues. CDR1 is LNHNV and CDR2 is YYDKDF in the germline V gene (reference sequence). The CDR3 region is CATSRDAAGVAGELFF. In DNA form, the CDR3 reads TGTGCCACCAGCAGAGATGCAGCGGGAGTCGCCGGGGAGCTGTTTTTT.

This clone has only one observation. The rearrangement joins TRBV5-4 to TRBJ2-5; 12 bases fit TRBD2. From germline, CDR1 is SGHNT and CDR2 YYREEE (reference sequence). J lost 4 bases, V lost 4 bases, and 5 bases had no gene match. The CDR3 extends over 15 amino acids. Here the CDR3 DNA reads TGTGCCAGCAGCCCGATGACTAGCGGGGGAGAGACCCAGTACTTC. Its protein is CASSPMTSGGETQYF.

The count of this clone is one. The chain joins TRBV30 to TRBJ2-1, with 7 nucleotides matching TRBD2. CDR1 is GTSNPN, CDR2 SVGIG, per germline (reference sequence). The CDR3 is made up of 14 amino acids. The junction had 3 bases not matched to a gene; V was cut back by 4 bases and J by 0 bases. CDR3 residues: CAWMRGSSYNEQFF. DNA of the CDR3: TGTGCCTGGATGCGGGGGAGCTCCTACAATGAGCAGTTCTTC. Looking up the rest from reference TRBV30 and TRBJ2-1 gives the full variable domain: SQTIHQWPATLVQPVGSPLSLECTVEGTSNPNLYWYRQAAGRGLQLLFYSVGIGQISSEVPQNLSASRPQDRQFILSSKKLLLSDSGFYLCAWMRGSSYNEQFFGPGTRLTVL.

The gene calls are TRBV5-1 and TRBJ1-2; TRBD1 is a possible D gene (5 bases). There are 15 residues in the CDR3. Per germline, CDR1 SGHRS and CDR2 YFSETQ. V gave up 0 bases and J gave up 8 bases, with 17 bases separating them. CDR3 sequence: CASSLGFQDKGGYTF. The CDR3 bases are TGCGCCAGCAGCTTGGGTTTTCAGGACAAAGGGGGCTACACCTTC.

The chain joins TRBV30 to TRBJ1-2; D uncertain. V was cut by 1 base and J by 6 bases, with 12 bases left in between. The CDR3 has 13 residues. Germline V gene sequence: CDR1 GTSNPN, CDR2 SVGIG (reference sequence). The CDR3 DNA reads as TGTGCCTGGAGTGGTGGAGGTCCCGATGGCTACACCTTC. Protein product: CAWSGGGPDGYTF.

Ten or more counts support this clone. J is TRBJ2-7 and V is TRBV6-5; 9 bases are shared with TRBD2. The CDR3 totals 14 residues. Germline V lookup: CDR1 MNHEY, CDR2 SVGAGI. V shed 6 bases, J shed 2 bases, and the junction held 5 bases outside the gene matches. The CDR3 bases are TGTGCCAGCAGCCCCGGCGGGGGGGCCTACGAGCAGTACTTC. This gives the protein CASSPGGGAYEQYF.

This clone was seen just once. The chain is built from TRBV7-2 and TRBJ2-1, with TRBD1 identical over 10 bases. Germline assignment: CDR1 SGHTA and CDR2 FQGNSA. The CDR3 has 16 residues. Losses at the gene ends were 2 bases for V and 5 bases for J; bases not matched to a gene: 6. The CDR3 DNA reads as TGTGCCAGCAGCTTACGGGGACAGGGGCTCCACAATGAGCAGTTCTTC. Protein product: CASSLRGQGLHNEQFF.

The chain links TRBV20-1 to TRBJ2-5, with 7 positions matching TRBD2. V gave up 6 bases and J gave up 5 bases; unmatched junction bases: 3. The CDR3 sequence is 11 residues long. From germline, CDR1 is DFQATT and CDR2 SNEGSKA (reference sequence). CDR3 sequence reads: CSAYGGETQYF. CDR3 bases: TGCAGTGCCTACGGGGGGGAGACCCAGTACTTC.

The chain employs TRBV5-4 and TRBJ2-2; D is uncertain. Germline CDR1 is SGHNT and CDR2 is YYREEE (reference sequence). The CDR3 is 14 residues long. V lost 0 bases to trimming and J lost 4 bases, with 7 bases between them. Here the CDR3 reads CASSLGELTGELFF. CDR3 sequence (DNA): TGTGCCAGCAGCTTGGGTGAACTCACCGGGGAGCTGTTTTTT.

The chain joins TRBV5-1 to TRBJ2-5; the D gene is possibly TRBD2 (6 bases). The CDR3 has 14 amino acids. Germline CDR1 reads SGHRS; CDR2 reads YFSETQ. V was pared by 6 bases and J by 5 bases, with 17 bases between. This chain's CDR3 is CASNQRTGGETQYF. The DNA for the CDR3 is TGCGCCAGCAACCAGCGTACCGGAGGGGAGACCCAGTACTTC.

This clone came up a few times. The rearrangement links TRBV7-9 to TRBJ1-2; unclear D gene. Germline assignment: CDR1 SEHNR and CDR2 FQNEAQ (reference sequence). This CDR3 is built from 14 residues. V was shortened by 5 bases and J by 6 bases, with 16 bases between the two germline ends. CDR3 in DNA: TGTGCCAGCAGCCGCCCGGTACCGATAGATGGCTACACCTTC. This sequence encodes CASSRPVPIDGYTF.

The chain carries TRBV30 and TRBJ1-3; D is perhaps TRBD1 (5 bases). Germline values: CDR1 GTSNPN, CDR2 SVGIG (reference sequence). The V gene lost 0 bases and the J gene lost 10 bases, with 10 bases spanning the gap. The CDR3 loop spans 12 amino acids. CDR3 sequence (DNA): TGTGCCTGGAGTGTAGGAGGGGAGACCATATATTTT. It codes for CAWSVGGETIYF.

A few counts support this clone. This chain uses TRBV6-5 with TRBJ1-2; possible D gene TRBD1, 6 bases. Trimming stripped 6 bases from V and 6 bases from J, with 14 bases between. From germline, CDR1 is MNHEY and CDR2 SVGAGI. The CDR3 totals 13 residues. CDR3 sequence reads: CASRGAGYHGYTF. DNA of the CDR3: TGTGCCAGCAGGGGGGCAGGGTATCATGGCTACACCTTC.

The chain carries TRBV6-5 and TRBJ2-1; D remains ambiguous. Looked up from germline, CDR1 is MNHEY and CDR2 is SVGAGI. The CDR3 has 11 residues. V lost 2 bases, J lost 10 bases, and 6 bases lay in between. The CDR3 loop reads CASSYDFEQFF. In nucleotides, the CDR3 is TGTGCCAGCAGTTACGACTTCGAGCAGTTCTTC.

The chain employs TRBV27 and TRBJ2-7; unclear D gene. Per the germline V gene, CDR1 is MNHEY and CDR2 is SMNVEV (reference sequence). The V end was cut by 2 bases, the J end by 4 bases, with 12 bases between. This CDR3 contains 14 residues. CDR3 nucleotides: TGTGCCAGCAGTTTAACAACCTCTAGGTACGAGCAGTACTTC. Translated: CASSLTTSRYEQYF.

The chain has TRBV28 and TRBJ2-3; D not resolved. Trimming cost V 6 bases and J 2 bases, with 15 bases left between them. The CDR3 is 15 amino acids. The V gene's germline CDR1 is MDHEN and CDR2 SYDVKM. The CDR3 loop reads CASSPGKVNTDTQYF. The CDR3 bases are TGTGCCAGCAGCCCAGGCAAGGTGAACACAGATACGCAGTATTTT.

V gene TRBV4-3 combines with J gene TRBJ2-7; TRBD1 agrees at 10 bases. Germline V gene sequence: CDR1 LGHNA, CDR2 YSLEER. This CDR3 is 15 amino acids long. The J segment lost 4 bases and the V segment lost 4 bases, leaving 7 bases of the junction unmatched. CDR3 in amino acids: CASSPGQGVGYEQYF. The CDR3, as DNA: TGCGCCAGCAGCCCCGGACAGGGGGTCGGGTACGAGCAGTACTTC.

The chain is built from TRBV28 and TRBJ2-3; the match to TRBD1 covers 12 bases. Germline lookup yields CDR1 MDHEN and CDR2 SYDVKM. V lost 3 bases to trimming and J lost 6 bases; unmatched junction nucleotides: 4. The CDR3 extends over 15 amino acids. The CDR3 protein is CASSLGQGAVDTQYF. CDR3 sequence (DNA): TGTGCCAGCAGTTTGGGACAGGGGGCCGTCGATACGCAGTATTTT. The full variable domain, in which reference TRBV28 and TRBJ2-3 provide the parts outside the CDR3, is DVKVTQSSRYLVKRTGEKVFLECVQDMDHENMFWYRQDPGLGLRLIYFSYDVKMKEKGDIPEGYSVSREKKERFSLILESASTNQTSMYLCASSLGQGAVDTQYFGPGTRLTVL.

The chain carries TRBV10-3 and TRBJ2-1; 11 bases match TRBD1. This CDR3 has 14 amino acids. J lost 4 bases, V lost 7 bases, and 3 bases had no gene match. CDR1 and CDR2 from the germline V gene are ENHRY and SYGVKD. CDR3 sequence: CAINRDRGYNEQFF. The CDR3 DNA reads TGTGCCATCAACCGGGACAGGGGGTACAATGAGCAGTTCTTC.

In its sample, this clone was seen once. The chain carries TRBV29-1 and TRBJ1-4; 7 bases line up with TRBD1. V trimming: 1 base; J trimming: 2 bases; junction bases outside the gene matches: 7. Germline CDR1 is SQVTM and CDR2 is ANQGSEA. The CDR3 sequence is 16 residues long. The CDR3 protein is CSVEAKEQGTNEKLFF. Here the CDR3 DNA reads TGCAGCGTTGAAGCCAAGGAACAGGGGACTAATGAAAAACTGTTTTTT.

This rearrangement joins TRBV19 to TRBJ1-5; 7 positions match TRBD1. The V gene's germline CDR1 is LNHDA and CDR2 SQIVND (reference sequence). CDR3 length: 16 residues. V shed 7 bases and J 0 bases; nucleotides not matched to a gene: 9. CDR3 amino acids: CASTRRGPDSNQPQHF. The CDR3 DNA reads as TGTGCCAGTACTCGTAGGGGGCCCGATAGCAATCAGCCCCAGCATTTT.